This paragraph reports one T cell receptor (beta chain). This sample was taken from a study of cytomegalovirus exposure and HLA in healthy donors. The assay was immunoSEQ multiplex PCR, and TCRdb's table has in-frame clones only and misses some. This table has about 120,000 clones, 95% to 96% appearing once. This CDR3 has 13 residues. V trimming: 3 bases; J trimming: 6 bases; junction bases outside the gene matches: 5. Per the germline V gene, CDR1 is SGDLS and CDR2 is YYNGEE. The sequence was obtained from a man aged 18 to 35 in good health and CMV-seronegative. This chain links TRBV9 with TRBJ1-2, with 7 bases aligning to TRBD1. The sequencing sample was made of PBMCs. The CDR3 here is CASSAGTANGYTF. The CDR3 DNA follows: TGTGCCAGCAGCGCCGGGACAGCCAATGGCTACACCTTC.